These T cell receptor beta chains were read from a single sample in a study of T cells in tuberculosis. Produced via immunoSEQ multiplex PCR; TCRdb's table is partial and in-frame only. The sample lists 60,000 or so clones; about 86% were seen once. Sequenced sample: CD1b-GMM tetramer-negative cells sorted from PBMCs. These receptors originate from an adult woman with latent tuberculosis. CDR3s include the opening cysteine and the closing phenylalanine or tryptophan. D genes are given only for firm matches. A row's size may be missing; if present it is once, few, many or a size class.

D gene	V gene	J gene	clone size	CDR3 length	CDR3 protein	CDR3 DNA
NA	TRBV7-2	TRBJ2-5	NA	13	CASSAPPAGTQYF	TGTGCCAGCAGCGCTCCCCCAGCGGGGACCCAGTACTTC
NA	TRBV5-1	TRBJ2-5	NA	12	CASCPPGETQYF	TGCGCCAGCTGCCCTCCAGGAGAGACCCAGTACTTC
TRBD2	TRBV28	TRBJ2-3	NA	18	CASSFPQGLAGVRDTQYF	TGTGCCAGCAGTTTTCCCCAGGGGCTAGCGGGGGTGCGGGATACGCAGTATTTT
TRBD1	TRBV6-6	TRBJ2-7	NA	16	CASSYSRDRGLREQYF	TGTGCCAGCAGTTACTCGAGAGACAGGGGGCTTCGGGAGCAGTACTTC
NA	TRBV11-2	TRBJ1-2	NA	16	CASSLAGGAPNYGYTF	TGTGCCAGCAGCTTAGCGGGGGGAGCGCCTAACTATGGCTACACCTTC
NA	TRBV21-1	TRBJ2-2	NA	13	CASRGTPAGELFF	TGTGCCAGCCGAGGAACCCCGGCAGGGGAGCTGTTTTTT
TRBD2	TRBV7-9	TRBJ2-5	NA	16	CASSSRTSLYQETQYF	TGTGCCAGCAGCTCCCGGACTAGCCTTTACCAAGAGACCCAGTACTTC
TRBD1	TRBV27	TRBJ2-7	NA	14	CASSSGRGQNEQYF	TGTGCCAGCAGCAGTGGCAGGGGGCAAAACGAGCAGTACTTC
NA	TRBV5-1	TRBJ1-2	NA	12	CASSLDSYGYTF	TGCGCCAGCAGCTTGGACTCCTATGGCTACACCTTC
TRBD2	TRBV2	TRBJ2-7	NA	15	CASRAGGGGGYEQYF	TGTGCCAGCCGTGCGGGGGGGGGCGGGGGCTACGAGCAGTACTTC
NA	TRBV7-9	TRBJ2-7	NA	14	CASSLTGLSYEQYF	TGTGCAAGCAGCTTAACAGGCCTCTCCTACGAGCAGTACTTC
NA	TRBV7-8	TRBJ2-7	once	13	CASSKLVSYEQYF	TGTGCCAGCAGCAAACTAGTGTCCTACGAGCAGTACTTC
TRBD1	TRBV9	TRBJ1-6	NA	15	CASSAGQGKNSPLHF	TGTGCCAGCAGCGCCGGACAGGGGAAGAATTCACCCCTCCACTTT
TRBD2	TRBV29-1	TRBJ2-4	NA	16	CSVVPQRGGQGYIQYF	TGCAGCGTTGTCCCTCAGCGGGGGGGCCAGGGTTACATTCAGTACTTC
NA	TRBV6-5	TRBJ2-7	NA	14	CASSRTRAWGEQYF	TGTGCCAGCAGTAGGACTCGGGCTTGGGGCGAGCAGTACTTC
TRBD1	TRBV7-9	TRBJ2-2	NA	14	CASSFGQGQEELFF	TGTGCCAGCAGCTTCGGACAGGGACAAGAAGAGCTGTTTTTT
TRBD1	TRBV14	TRBJ2-1	NA	11	CASSNRGEQFF	TGTGCCAGCAGCAACAGGGGTGAGCAGTTCTTC
TRBD1	TRBV13	TRBJ2-7	NA	15	CASSRGGQGAIEQYF	TGTGCCAGCAGCCGGGGGGGACAGGGGGCCATCGAGCAGTACTTC